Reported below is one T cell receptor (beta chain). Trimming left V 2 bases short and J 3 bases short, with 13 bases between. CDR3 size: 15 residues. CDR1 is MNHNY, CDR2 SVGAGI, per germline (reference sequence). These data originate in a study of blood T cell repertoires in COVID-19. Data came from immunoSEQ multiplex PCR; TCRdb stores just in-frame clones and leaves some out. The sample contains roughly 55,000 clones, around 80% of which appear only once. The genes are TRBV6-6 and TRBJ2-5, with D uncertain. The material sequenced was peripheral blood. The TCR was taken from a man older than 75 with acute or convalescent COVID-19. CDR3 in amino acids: CASSYPWRSEETQYF. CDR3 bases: TGTGCCAGCAGTTACCCTTGGAGATCGGAAGAGACCCAGTACTTC.